This T cell receptor beta chain originates from a study of T-cell reconstitution after alpha-beta-depleted transplantation in children. Unique molecular identifiers were incorporated during preparation of the TCRbeta library. TCRdb redid the calling of the PCR reads with MiXCR, one entry per CDR3 protein. The sample holds approximately 630,000 distinct CDR3 sequences, around 12% seen once. V was cut by 6 bases and J by 6 bases, with 21 bases left in between. The germline V gene encodes CDR1 DFQATT and CDR2 SNEGSKA (reference sequence). This CDR3 is built from 15 residues. This clonotype was observed at least ten times.

The TCR comes from a girl aged 2-10 years with congenital amegakaryocytic thrombocytopenia, due to receive a stem cell transplant. The V call is TRBV20-1, the J call TRBJ2-4; D may be TRBD2 (5 bases). Sequencing was performed on PBMCs, taken before TCRalphabeta/CD19-depleted stem cell transplant. CDR3 sequence: CSAKTPGVRGNIQYF. CDR3 nucleotides: TGCAGTGCCAAAACGCCCGGGGTTCGGGGAAACATTCAGTACTTC.